These 2 T cell receptor beta chains came from one sample sequenced in a study of T cells in Graves' hyperthyroidism and ophthalmopathy. Researchers took RNA transcripts and amplified the TCR beta CDR3 regions from them. Initially, a first-round RT-PCR of the TCR CDR3 employed the HTBI primer set. TCRdb ran MiXCR on the multiplex PCR reads and lists one entry per CDR3 protein. The table has some 620,000 distinct CDR3 sequences, roughly 15% seen once. Source material: blood. These receptors were taken from a woman aged 25 to 45 with Graves' hyperthyroidism.

The chain combines TRBV12-3 or TRBV12-4 with TRBJ2-7; maybe TRBD2 (6 bases). The V and J ends lost 5 bases and 3 bases respectively, with 17 bases between them. This CDR3 contains 15 residues. CDR3 coding DNA: TGTGCCAGCAGTGCAAGATTAGCGGCGAGCTACGAGCAGTACTTC. As protein: CASSARLAASYEQYF.

There are many counts of this clonotype. The chain is built from TRBV11-3 and TRBJ2-3; D remains ambiguous. The CDR3 length is 10 residues. The V gene lost 8 bases and the J gene lost 4 bases, with 4 bases spanning the gap. CDR1 and CDR2 (germline): SGHNT, YENEEA. In DNA form, the CDR3 reads TGTGCCAGCGGATCAGATACGCAGTATTTT. Its protein is CASGSDTQYF.